Sequencing of this T cell receptor beta chain was carried out in a study of cytomegalovirus exposure and HLA in healthy donors. Both 60 Vbeta primers and 13 Jbeta primers went into the PCR. The method was immunoSEQ multiplex PCR; TCRdb's version includes in-frame clones alone and lacks a portion of them. The sample shows about 130,000 clones, approximately 80% of them seen only once. Between the trimmed V and J ends, which lost 2 bases and 1 base, there was a span of 12 bases. The CDR3 covers 15 residues. Germline-derived CDR1 and CDR2 are MNHEY and SVGAGI. This clone was detected only a few times. This clonotype was obtained from a woman in her 40s in good health and CMV-seropositive. The chain recombines TRBV6-5 with TRBJ2-7; TRBD2 is a possible D gene (6 bases). Sequencing input: PBMCs. This CDR3 is CASSYGAGGSYEQYF. CDR3 DNA: TGTGCCAGCAGTTACGGCGCTGGGGGGTCCTACGAGCAGTACTTC.